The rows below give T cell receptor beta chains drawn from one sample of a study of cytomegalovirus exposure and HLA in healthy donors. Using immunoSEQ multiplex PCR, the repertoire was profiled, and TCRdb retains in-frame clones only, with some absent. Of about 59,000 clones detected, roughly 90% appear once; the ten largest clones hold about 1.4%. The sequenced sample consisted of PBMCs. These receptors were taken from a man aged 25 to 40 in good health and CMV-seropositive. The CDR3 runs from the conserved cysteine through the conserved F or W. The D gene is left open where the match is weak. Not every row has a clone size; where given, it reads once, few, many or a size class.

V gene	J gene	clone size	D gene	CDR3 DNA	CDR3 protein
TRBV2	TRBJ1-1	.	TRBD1	TGTGCCAGCAATTTCCGGGACAGGGTTCTGGCTTTCTTT	CASNFRDRVLAFF
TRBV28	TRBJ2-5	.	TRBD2	TGTGCCAGCAGGGTAACCGGGACTAGCGGGAGGGGAGAGACCCAGTACTTC	CASRVTGTSGRGETQYF
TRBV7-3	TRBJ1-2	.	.	TGTGCCAGCAGCCTTACAGGCGCAGGAAACTATGGCTACACCTTC	CASSLTGAGNYGYTF
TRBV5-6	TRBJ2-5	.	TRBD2	TGTGCCAGCAGCCTCCCTAGCGGGCAAGAGACCCAGTACTTC	CASSLPSGQETQYF
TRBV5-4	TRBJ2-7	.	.	TGTGCCAGCAGCTCTACCCGGGACTTAACCTACGAGCAGTACTTC	CASSSTRDLTYEQYF
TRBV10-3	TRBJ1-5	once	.	TGTGCCATCAGTGAGTCAGGGGTTGGCAATCAGCCCCAGCATTTT	CAISESGVGNQPQHF
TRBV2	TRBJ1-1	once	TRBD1	TGTGCCAGCAACGACAGGGTTGGCACTGAAGCTTTCTTT	CASNDRVGTEAFF
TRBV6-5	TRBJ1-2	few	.	TGTGCCAGCAGGGACAGCTTCTATGGCTACACCTTC	CASRDSFYGYTF
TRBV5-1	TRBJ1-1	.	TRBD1	TGCGCCAGCAGCTCCTTTTTGGACAGGGCGAACACTGAAGCTTTCTTT	CASSSFLDRANTEAFF
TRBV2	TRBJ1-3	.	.	TGTGCCAGCAGTGGGGCGGGGTCGAACACCATATATTTT	CASSGAGSNTIYF
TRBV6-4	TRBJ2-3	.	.	TGTGCCAGCAGCCCCCAGGGAAGCCCCACAGATACGCAGTATTTT	CASSPQGSPTDTQYF
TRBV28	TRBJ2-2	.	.	TGTGCCAGCAGAGACTACCGAAACACCGGGGAGCTGTTTTTT	CASRDYRNTGELFF
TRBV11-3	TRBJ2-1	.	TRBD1	TGTGCCAGCAGCTTAGCTCAGGGGGCAGGGTACAATGAGCAGTTCTTC	CASSLAQGAGYNEQFF
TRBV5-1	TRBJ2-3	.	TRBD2	TGCGCCAGCAGCTTGGGACTAGCGGGAGATACGCAGTATTTT	CASSLGLAGDTQYF
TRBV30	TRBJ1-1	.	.	TGTGCCTGGAGAGGGGTCACTGAAGCTTTCTTT	CAWRGVTEAFF
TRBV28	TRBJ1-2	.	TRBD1	TGTGCCAGCAGTTCTCCCGGGACAGGGCTTTCTCCTAACTATGGCTACACCTTC	CASSSPGTGLSPNYGYTF
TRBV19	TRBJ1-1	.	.	TGTGCCAGTAGTATAGGCGCTGAAGCTTTCTTT	CASSIGAEAFF
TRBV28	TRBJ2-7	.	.	TGTGCCAGCAGTCTGACAAACCTAGCTGACTCCTACGAGCAGTACTTC	CASSLTNLADSYEQYF
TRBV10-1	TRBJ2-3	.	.	TGCGCCAGCAGTGAGTCAAGCGCCACAGATACGCAGTATTTT	CASSESSATDTQYF
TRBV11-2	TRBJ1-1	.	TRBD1	TGTGCCAGCAGTTCCGCGGGACAGGGGACGCTGAACACTGAAGCTTTCTTT	CASSSAGQGTLNTEAFF
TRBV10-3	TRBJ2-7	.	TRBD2	TGTGCCATCAGTGAGGAGAGGACTAGCTATACCTACGAGCAGTACTTC	CAISEERTSYTYEQYF
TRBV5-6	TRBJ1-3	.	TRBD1	TGTGCCAGCAGCTTTATACGGGACAGGGGGCTAAGGTCTGGAAACACCATATATTTT	CASSFIRDRGLRSGNTIYF
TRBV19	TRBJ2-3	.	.	TGTGCCAGTAGTATAAGGTCCGACATTAGCACAGATACGCAGTATTTT	CASSIRSDISTDTQYF
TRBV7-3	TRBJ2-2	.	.	TGTGCCAGCAGCGCCAGGGTGATAGGAACCGGGGAGCTGTTTTTT	CASSARVIGTGELFF
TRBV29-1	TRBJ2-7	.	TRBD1	TGCAGCGTTGGGACAGGGTTTTCCTACGAGCAGTACTTC	CSVGTGFSYEQYF
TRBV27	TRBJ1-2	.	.	TGTGCCAGCAGTTTATCGGGCGGGGTGGGCTATGGCTACACCTTC	CASSLSGGVGYGYTF
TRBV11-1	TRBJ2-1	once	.	TGTGCCAGCAGCCCTATCGGACAGATGAACTCCTACAATGAGCAGTTCTTC	CASSPIGQMNSYNEQFF
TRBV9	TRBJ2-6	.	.	TGTGCCAGCAGCGTAGCTATGTACTCTGGGGCCAACGTCCTGACTTTC	CASSVAMYSGANVLTF
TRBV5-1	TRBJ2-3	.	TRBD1	TGCGCCAGCAGCTTGGGTCCGGGACAGGGGGATACGCAGTATTTT	CASSLGPGQGDTQYF
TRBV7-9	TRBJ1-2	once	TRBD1	TGTGCCAGCAGCTTAGTGACAGGGGTGAGTGGCTACACCTTC	CASSLVTGVSGYTF
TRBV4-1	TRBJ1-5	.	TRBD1	TGCGCCAGCAGCTTGGACAGGGGAAGCAATCAGCCCCAGCATTTT	CASSLDRGSNQPQHF